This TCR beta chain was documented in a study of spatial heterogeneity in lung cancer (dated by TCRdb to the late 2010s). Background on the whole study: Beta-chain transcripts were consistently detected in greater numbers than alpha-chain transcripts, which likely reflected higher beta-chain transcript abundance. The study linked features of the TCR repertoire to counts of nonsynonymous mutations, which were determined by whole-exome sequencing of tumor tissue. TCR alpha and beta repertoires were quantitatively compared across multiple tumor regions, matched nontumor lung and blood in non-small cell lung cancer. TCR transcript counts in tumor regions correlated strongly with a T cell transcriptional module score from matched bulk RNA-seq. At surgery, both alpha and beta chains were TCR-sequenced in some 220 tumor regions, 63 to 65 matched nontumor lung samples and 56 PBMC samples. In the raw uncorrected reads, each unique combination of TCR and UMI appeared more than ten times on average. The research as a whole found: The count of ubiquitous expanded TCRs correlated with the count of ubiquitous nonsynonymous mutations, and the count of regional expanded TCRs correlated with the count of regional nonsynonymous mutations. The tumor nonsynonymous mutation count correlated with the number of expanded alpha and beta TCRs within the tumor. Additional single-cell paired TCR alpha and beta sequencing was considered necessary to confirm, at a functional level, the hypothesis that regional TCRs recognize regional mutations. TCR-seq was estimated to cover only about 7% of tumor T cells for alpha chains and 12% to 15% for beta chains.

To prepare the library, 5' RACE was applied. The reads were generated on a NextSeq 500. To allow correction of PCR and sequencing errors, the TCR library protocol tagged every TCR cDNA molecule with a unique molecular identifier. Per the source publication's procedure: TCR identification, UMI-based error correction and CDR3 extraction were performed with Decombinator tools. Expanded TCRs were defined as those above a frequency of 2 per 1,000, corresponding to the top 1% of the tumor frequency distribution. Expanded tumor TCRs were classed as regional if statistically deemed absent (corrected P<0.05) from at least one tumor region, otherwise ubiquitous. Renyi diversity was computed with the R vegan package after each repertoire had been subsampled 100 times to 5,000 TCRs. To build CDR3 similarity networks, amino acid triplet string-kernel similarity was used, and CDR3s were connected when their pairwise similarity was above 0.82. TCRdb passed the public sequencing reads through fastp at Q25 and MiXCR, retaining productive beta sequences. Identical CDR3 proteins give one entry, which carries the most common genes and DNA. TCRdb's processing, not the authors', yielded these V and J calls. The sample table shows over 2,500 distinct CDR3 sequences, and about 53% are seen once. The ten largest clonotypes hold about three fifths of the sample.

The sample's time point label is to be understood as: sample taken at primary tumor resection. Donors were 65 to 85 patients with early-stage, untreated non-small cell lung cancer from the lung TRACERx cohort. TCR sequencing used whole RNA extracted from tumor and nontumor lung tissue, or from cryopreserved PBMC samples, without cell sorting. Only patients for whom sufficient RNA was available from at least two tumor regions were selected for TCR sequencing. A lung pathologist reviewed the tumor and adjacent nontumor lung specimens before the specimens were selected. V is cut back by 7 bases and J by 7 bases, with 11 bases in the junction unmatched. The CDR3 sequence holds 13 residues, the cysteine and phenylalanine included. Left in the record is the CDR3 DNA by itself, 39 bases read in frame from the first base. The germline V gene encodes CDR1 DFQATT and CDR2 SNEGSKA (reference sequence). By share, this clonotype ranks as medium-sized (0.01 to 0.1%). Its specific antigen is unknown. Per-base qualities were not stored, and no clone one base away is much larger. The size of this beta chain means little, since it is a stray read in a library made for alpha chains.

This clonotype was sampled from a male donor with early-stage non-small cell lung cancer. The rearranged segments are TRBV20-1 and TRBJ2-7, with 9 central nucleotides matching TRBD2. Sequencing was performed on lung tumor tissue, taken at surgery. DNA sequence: TGCAGTGGTCGGCTAGCGGGGCCCCCGGAGCAGTACTTC. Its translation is CSGRLAGPPEQYF.